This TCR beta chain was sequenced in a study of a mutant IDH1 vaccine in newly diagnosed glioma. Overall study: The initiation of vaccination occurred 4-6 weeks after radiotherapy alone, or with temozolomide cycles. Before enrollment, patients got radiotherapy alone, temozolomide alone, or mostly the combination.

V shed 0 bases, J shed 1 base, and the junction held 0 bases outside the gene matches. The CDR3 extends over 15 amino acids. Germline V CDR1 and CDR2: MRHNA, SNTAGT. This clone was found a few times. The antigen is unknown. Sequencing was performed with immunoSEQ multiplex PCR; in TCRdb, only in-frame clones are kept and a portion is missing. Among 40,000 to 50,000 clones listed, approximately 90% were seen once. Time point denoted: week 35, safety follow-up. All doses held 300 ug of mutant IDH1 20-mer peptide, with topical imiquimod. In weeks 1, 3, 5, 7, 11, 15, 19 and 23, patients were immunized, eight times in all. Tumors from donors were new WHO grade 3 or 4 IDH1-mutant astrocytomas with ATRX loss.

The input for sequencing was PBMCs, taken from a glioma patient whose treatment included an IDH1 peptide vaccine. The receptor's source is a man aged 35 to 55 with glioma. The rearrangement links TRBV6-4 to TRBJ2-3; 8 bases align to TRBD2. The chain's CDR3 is CASSDSSGGTDTQYF. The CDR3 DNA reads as TGTGCCAGCAGTGACTCTAGCGGGGGCACAGATACGCAGTATTTT.